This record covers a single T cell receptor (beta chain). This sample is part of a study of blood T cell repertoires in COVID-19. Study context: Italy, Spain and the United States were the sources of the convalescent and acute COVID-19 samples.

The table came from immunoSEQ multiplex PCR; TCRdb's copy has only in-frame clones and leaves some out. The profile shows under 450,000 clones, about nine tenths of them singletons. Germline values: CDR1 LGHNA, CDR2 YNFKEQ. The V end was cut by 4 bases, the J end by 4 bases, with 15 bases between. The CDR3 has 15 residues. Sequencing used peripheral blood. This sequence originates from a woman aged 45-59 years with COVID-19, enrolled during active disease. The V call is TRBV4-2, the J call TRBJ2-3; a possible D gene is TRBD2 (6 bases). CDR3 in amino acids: CASSPGVLGADTQYF. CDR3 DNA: TGTGCCAGCAGCCCGGGAGTTTTAGGTGCAGATACGCAGTATTTT.